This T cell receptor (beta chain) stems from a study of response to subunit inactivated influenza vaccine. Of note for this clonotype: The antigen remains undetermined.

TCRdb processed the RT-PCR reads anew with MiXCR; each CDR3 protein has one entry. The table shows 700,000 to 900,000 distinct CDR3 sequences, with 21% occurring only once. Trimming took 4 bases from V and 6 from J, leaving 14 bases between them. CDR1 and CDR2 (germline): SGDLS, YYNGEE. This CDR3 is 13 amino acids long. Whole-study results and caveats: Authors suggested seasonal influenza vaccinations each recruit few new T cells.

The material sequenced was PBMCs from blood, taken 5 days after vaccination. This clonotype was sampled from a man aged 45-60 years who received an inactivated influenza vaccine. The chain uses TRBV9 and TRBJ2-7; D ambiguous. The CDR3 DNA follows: TGTGCCAGCAGCCCCCGTAATAGCTTCGAGCAGTACTTC. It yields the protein CASSPRNSFEQYF.